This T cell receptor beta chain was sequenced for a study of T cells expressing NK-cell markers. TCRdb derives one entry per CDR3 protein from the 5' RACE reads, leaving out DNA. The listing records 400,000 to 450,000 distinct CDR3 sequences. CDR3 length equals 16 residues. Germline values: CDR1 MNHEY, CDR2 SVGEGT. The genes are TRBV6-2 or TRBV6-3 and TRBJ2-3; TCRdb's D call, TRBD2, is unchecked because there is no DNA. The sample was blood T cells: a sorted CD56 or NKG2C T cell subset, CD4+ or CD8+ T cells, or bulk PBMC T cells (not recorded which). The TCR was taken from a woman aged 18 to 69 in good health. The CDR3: CASSRRGGSKTDTQYF.